These 9 T cell receptor beta chains came from one sample sequenced in a study of early T cells in non-severe SARS-CoV-2 infection. TCRdb ran MiXCR on the 5' RACE reads and lists one entry per CDR3 protein. The sample has tens of thousands of distinct CDR3 sequences, roughly 12% seen once; the top ten hold less than 3%. The specimen comprised whole blood, sampled at baseline. Receptor source: an adult who was a healthcare worker with PCR-confirmed SARS-CoV-2 infection or an uninfected control (not recorded which).

The V gene is TRBV28, the J gene TRBJ1-4; the D is unclear. The CDR3 length is 16 residues. Looked up from germline, CDR1 is MDHEN and CDR2 is SYDVKM. The V end lost 1 base, the J end lost 6 bases, and 15 bases lay between the germline ends. The CDR3 here is CASSLLRIGPYEKLFF. As DNA, the CDR3 is TGTGCCAGCAGTTTATTGCGTATAGGGCCGTATGAAAAACTGTTTTTT.

The rearrangement uses TRBV20-1 and TRBJ1-4; 8 nucleotides match TRBD1. CDR1 is DFQATT, CDR2 SNEGSKA, per germline (reference sequence). Losses at the gene ends were 4 bases for V and 5 bases for J; bases not matched to a gene: 9. CDR3 length equals 15 residues. The CDR3 sequence: CSATHSTGGNEKLFF. CDR3 DNA: TGCAGTGCTACCCACTCCACAGGGGGGAATGAAAAACTGTTTTTT.

V is TRBV19 and J is TRBJ2-3; D gene uncertain. V was cut by 7 bases and J by 0 bases, with 11 bases left in between. The CDR3 is 14 residues long. CDR1 and CDR2 (germline): LNHDA, SQIVND (reference sequence). CDR3 bases: TGTGCCAGTAAGGAACACGGGAGCACAGATACGCAGTATTTT. Translation gives CASKEHGSTDTQYF.

This clonotype was seen at least ten times. The chain couples TRBV18 to TRBJ2-3, with D unresolved. Trimming pared 1 base from V and 4 bases from J, leaving 6 bases between. Germline V gene data show CDR1 as KGHSH and CDR2 as LQKENI. This CDR3 has 13 residues. This CDR3 is CASSPLMADTQYF. CDR3 in DNA: TGTGCCAGCTCACCACTGATGGCAGATACGCAGTATTTT.

This clonotype showed up just a few times. The chain carries TRBV20-1 and TRBJ2-2; D possibly corresponds to TRBD1 (5 bases). Trimming removed 5 bases from V and 7 bases from J, with 11 bases in between. The germline gives CDR1 DFQATT, CDR2 SNEGSKA (reference sequence). The CDR3 contains 12 residues. The CDR3, as DNA: TGCAGTGCTGCACAGGTTGGCGGGGAGCTGTTTTTT. It yields the protein CSAAQVGGELFF.

This chain joins TRBV7-6 and TRBJ2-2, with TRBD2 matching over 8 bases. The trim removed 5 bases at V and 10 bases at J, leaving 12 bases unmatched. The CDR3 sequence is 15 residues long. The germline CDR1 and CDR2 sequences are SGHVS and FNYEAQ. The CDR3 region is CASSLPTSGWEELFF. CDR3 sequence (DNA): TGTGCCAGCAGCCTTCCCACTAGCGGATGGGAGGAGCTGTTTTTT. The whole variable domain, remainder taken from reference TRBV7-6 and TRBJ2-2, is GAGVSQSPRYKVTKRGQDVALRCDPISGHVSLYWYRQALGQGPEFLTYFNYEAQQDKSGLPNDRFSAERPEGSISTLTIQRTEQRDSAMYRCASSLPTSGWEELFFGEGSRLTVL.

The gene calls are TRBV18 and TRBJ2-1; the match to TRBD2 covers 8 bases. Germline trimming cut 6 bases from V and 6 bases from J; bases unmatched to any gene: 7. Germline CDR1 reads KGHSH; CDR2 reads LQKENI. The CDR3 is 14 amino acids. CDR3 sequence: CASSLAGGRNEQFF. In DNA form, the CDR3 reads TGTGCCAGCTCCCTGGCGGGGGGCCGCAATGAGCAGTTCTTC.

This clonotype was observed a handful of times. The V call is TRBV28, the J call TRBJ2-1, with D perhaps matching TRBD1 (6 bases). Trimming cost V 7 bases and J 7 bases, with 17 bases left between them. This CDR3 is 14 amino acids long. CDR1 and CDR2 from the germline V gene are MDHEN and SYDVKM. The CDR3 DNA reads TGTGCCAGCACCCTCCGGACAGCAAGGAATGAGCAGTTCTTC. This codes for CASTLRTARNEQFF.

This clonotype was recorded at least ten times. V usage is TRBV29-1 and J usage is TRBJ2-2, with D possibly matching TRBD1 (8 bases). From germline, CDR1 is SQVTM and CDR2 ANQGSEA. This CDR3 contains 12 residues. The CDR3, as DNA: TGCAGTTACAGGGGGGGCACCGGGGAGCTGTTTTTT. The encoded protein is CSYRGGTGELFF.